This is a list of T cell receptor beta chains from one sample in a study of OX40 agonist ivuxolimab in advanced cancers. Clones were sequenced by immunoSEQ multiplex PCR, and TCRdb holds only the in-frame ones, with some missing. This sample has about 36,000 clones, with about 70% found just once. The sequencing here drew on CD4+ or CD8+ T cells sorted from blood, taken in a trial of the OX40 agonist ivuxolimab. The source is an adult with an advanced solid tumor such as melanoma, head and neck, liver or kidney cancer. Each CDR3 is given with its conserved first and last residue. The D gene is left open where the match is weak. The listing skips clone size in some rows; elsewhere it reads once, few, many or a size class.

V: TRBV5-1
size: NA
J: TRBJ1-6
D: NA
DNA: TGCGCCAGCAGCTTGGGACAAGAAAAGGGTAATTCACCCCTCCACTTT
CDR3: CASSLGQEKGNSPLHF

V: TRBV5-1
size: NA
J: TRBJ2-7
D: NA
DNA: TGCGCCAGCAGCTTGTCGCAGGGGAACCACGAGCAGTACTTC
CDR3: CASSLSQGNHEQYF

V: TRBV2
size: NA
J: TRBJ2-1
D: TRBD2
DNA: TGTGCCAGCAGGGGCTCGCCACGGAAATACGGGGGGGAGCAGTTCTTC
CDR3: CASRGSPRKYGGEQFF

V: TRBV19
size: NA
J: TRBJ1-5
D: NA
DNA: TGTGCCGGAGGGTTTCCGAATCAGCCCCAGCATTTT
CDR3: CAGGFPNQPQHF

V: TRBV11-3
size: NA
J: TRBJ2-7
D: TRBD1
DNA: TGTGCCAGCAGCTCGCGACAGGGGGCGCGGGAGCAGTACTTC
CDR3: CASSSRQGAREQYF

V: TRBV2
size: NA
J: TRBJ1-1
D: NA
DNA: TGTGCCAGTTTCCCGACAGGGAACACTGAAGCTTTCTTT
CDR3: CASFPTGNTEAFF

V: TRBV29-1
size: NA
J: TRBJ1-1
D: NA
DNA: TGCAGCGTTGCGAGTGGGGGCCGGAACACTGAAGCTTTCTTT
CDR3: CSVASGGRNTEAFF

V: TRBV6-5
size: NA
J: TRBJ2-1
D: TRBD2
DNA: TGTGCCAGCAGACGGGGACTAGCTAAGAATGAGCAGTTCTTC
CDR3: CASRRGLAKNEQFF

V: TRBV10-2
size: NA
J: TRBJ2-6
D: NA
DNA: TGCGCCAGCACGCGGGACAGTTACTCTGGGGCCAACGTCCTGACTTTC
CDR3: CASTRDSYSGANVLTF

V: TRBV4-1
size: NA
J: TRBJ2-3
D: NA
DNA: TGCGCCAGCAGCCAAGAAGGTGGGGGAGATACGCAGTATTTT
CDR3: CASSQEGGGDTQYF

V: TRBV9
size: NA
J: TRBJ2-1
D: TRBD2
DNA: TGTGCCAGCAGCGGTAGCGGGGGGGTCGATGAGCAGTTCTTC
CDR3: CASSGSGGVDEQFF

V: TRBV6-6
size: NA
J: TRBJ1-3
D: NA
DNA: TGTGCCAGCACCTCCCAGCTAATCTCTGGAAACACCATATATTTT
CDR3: CASTSQLISGNTIYF

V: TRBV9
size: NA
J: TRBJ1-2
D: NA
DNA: TGTGCCAGCAGCGTAGGGCAGGGCTATGGCTACACCTTC
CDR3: CASSVGQGYGYTF

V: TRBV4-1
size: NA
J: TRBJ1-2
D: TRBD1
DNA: TGCGCCAGCAGCCGCTCCCCACCGGGACAGGGTCATGGCTACACCTTC
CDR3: CASSRSPPGQGHGYTF

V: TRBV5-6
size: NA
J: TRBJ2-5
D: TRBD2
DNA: TGTGCCAGCAGCTGGGGGGGACTCCAAGAGACCCAGTACTTC
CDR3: CASSWGGLQETQYF

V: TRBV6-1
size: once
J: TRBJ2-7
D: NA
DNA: TGTGCCAGCAGTCCCCGGGTCCCCTACGAGCAGTACTTC
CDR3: CASSPRVPYEQYF

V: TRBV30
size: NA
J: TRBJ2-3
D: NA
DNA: TGTGCCTGGAGCGAGGGCCTACTCCACACAGATACGCAGTATTTT
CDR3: CAWSEGLLHTDTQYF

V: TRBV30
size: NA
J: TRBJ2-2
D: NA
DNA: TGTGCCTGGAGTGGGACTTCCACCGGGGAGCTGTTTTTT
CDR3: CAWSGTSTGELFF

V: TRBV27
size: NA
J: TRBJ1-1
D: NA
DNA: TGTGCCAGCAGTTTATGGCAGGCGAACACTGAAGCTTTCTTT
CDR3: CASSLWQANTEAFF

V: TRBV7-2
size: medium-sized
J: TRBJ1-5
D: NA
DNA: TGTGCCAGCAGCTTAGTCGCTGTTTATAGCAATCAGCCCCAGCATTTT
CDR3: CASSLVAVYSNQPQHF

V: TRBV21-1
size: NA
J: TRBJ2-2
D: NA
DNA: TGTGCCAGCAGCAACCAAAGTGGCGGGGAGCTGTTTTTT
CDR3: CASSNQSGGELFF

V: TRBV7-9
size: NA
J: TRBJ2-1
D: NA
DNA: TGTGCCAGCAGCTTAGTCAATGAGCAGTTCTTC
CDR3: CASSLVNEQFF

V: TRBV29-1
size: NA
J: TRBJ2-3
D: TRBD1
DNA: TGCAGCGTTCCTTGGGACAGGGTGGTAGATACGCAGTATTTT
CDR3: CSVPWDRVVDTQYF

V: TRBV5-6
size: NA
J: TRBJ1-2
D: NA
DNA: TGTGCCAGCAGCTCATATTCACGGCCTGGTGGCTACACCTTC
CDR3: CASSSYSRPGGYTF

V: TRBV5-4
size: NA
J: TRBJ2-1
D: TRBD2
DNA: TGTGCCAGCAGCTTGAAGAGCGGGGGAACCTACAATGAGCAGTTCTTC
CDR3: CASSLKSGGTYNEQFF

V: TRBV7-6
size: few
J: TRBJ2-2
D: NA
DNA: TGTGCCAGCAGCTTAGGGGGGCGCGCCGGGGAGCTGTTTTTT
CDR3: CASSLGGRAGELFF

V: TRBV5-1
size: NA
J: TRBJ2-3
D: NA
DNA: TGCGCCAGCAGCTCCCCCTCAACGATTACAGATACGCAGTATTTT
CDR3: CASSSPSTITDTQYF

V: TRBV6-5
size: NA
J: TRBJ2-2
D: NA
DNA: TGTGCCACCCGCCCCCTCTCCTTCACCGGGGAGCTGTTTTTT
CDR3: CATRPLSFTGELFF

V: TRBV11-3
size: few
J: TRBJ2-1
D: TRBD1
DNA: TGTGCCAGCAGCCTCCGACAGGGGAACTACAATGAGCAGTTCTTC
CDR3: CASSLRQGNYNEQFF

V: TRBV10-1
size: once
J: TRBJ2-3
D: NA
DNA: TGCGCCAGCAGTGAGTTAGGGGAAGATACGCAGTATTTT
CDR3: CASSELGEDTQYF

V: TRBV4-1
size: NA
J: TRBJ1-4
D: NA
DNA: TGCGCCAGCAGCCAAATCTTAGCGGTTGCAACTAATGAAAAACTGTTTTTT
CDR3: CASSQILAVATNEKLFF

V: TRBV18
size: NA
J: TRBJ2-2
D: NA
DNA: TGTGCCAGCTCACCACAGGACGGGGAGCTGTTTTTT
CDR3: CASSPQDGELFF

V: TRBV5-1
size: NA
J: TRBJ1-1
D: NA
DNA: TGCGCCAGCAGCTCTGGGGACAACACTGAAGCTTTCTTT
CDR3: CASSSGDNTEAFF

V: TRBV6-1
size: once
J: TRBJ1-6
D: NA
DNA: TGTGCCAGCAGTGACAGGAGCACGAATTCACCCCTCCACTTT
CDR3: CASSDRSTNSPLHF

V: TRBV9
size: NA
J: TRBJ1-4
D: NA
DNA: TGTGCCAGCAGCCTATTGGGGACTAATGAAAAACTGTTTTTT
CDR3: CASSLLGTNEKLFF

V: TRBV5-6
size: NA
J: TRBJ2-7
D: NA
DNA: TGTGCCAGCAGCTTGGACTATACCTACGAGCAGTACTTC
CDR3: CASSLDYTYEQYF

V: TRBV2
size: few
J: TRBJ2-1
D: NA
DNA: TGTGCCAGCAGAACAGTTTACAATGAGCAGTTCTTC
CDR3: CASRTVYNEQFF

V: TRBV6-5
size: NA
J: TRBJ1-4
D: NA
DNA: TGTGCCAGCAGAATGACACCAACTAATGAAAAACTGTTTTTT
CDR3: CASRMTPTNEKLFF

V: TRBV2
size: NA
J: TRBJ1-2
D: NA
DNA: TGTGCCAGCAGCTTCTTAAGCCAGGACTATGGCTACACCTTC
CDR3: CASSFLSQDYGYTF

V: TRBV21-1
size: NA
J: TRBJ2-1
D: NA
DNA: TGTGCCAGCAGCAAGCACGGGGTTGAGAATGAGCAGTTCTTC
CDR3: CASSKHGVENEQFF

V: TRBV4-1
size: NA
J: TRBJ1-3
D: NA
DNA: TGCGCCAGCAGCCAAGAATTAAGAAACACCATATATTTT
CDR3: CASSQELRNTIYF

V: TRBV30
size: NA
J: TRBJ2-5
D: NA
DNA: TGTGCCTGGAGTGTTTCGGGGGCATACCAAGAGACCCAGTACTTC
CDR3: CAWSVSGAYQETQYF

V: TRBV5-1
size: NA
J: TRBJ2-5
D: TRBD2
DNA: TGCGCCAGCAGCCCCGGACTAGCGGGGGGGCAAGAGACCCAGTACTTC
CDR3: CASSPGLAGGQETQYF

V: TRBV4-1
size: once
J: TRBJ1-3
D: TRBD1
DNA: TGCGCCAGTAGTCCCGGGACAGCGAGAAACACCATATATTTT
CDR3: CASSPGTARNTIYF

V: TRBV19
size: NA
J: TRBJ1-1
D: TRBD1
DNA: TGTGCCAGTAGTCCCGGACAGGTAAAAAAAAAGGACACTGAAGCTTTCTTT
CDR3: CASSPGQVKKKDTEAFF

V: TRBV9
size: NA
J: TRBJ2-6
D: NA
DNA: TGTGCCAGCAGCGTAGAAGGGCCTGGGGCCAACGTCCTGACTTTC
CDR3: CASSVEGPGANVLTF

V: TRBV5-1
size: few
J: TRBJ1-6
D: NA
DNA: TGCGCCAGCAGCTCTCGGGGCTCCTCCTATAATTCACCCCTCCACTTT
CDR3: CASSSRGSSYNSPLHF

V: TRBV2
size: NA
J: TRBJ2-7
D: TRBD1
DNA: TGTGCCAGCAGCCCGGGACAGGTCGCCTACGAGCAGTACTTC
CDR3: CASSPGQVAYEQYF

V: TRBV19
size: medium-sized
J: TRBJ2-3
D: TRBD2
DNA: TGTGCCACCGGAGCGGGGGGGTTAAATACGCAGTATTTT
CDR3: CATGAGGLNTQYF

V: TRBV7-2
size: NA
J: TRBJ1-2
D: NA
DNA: TGTGCCAGCAGAACAAGAACAGGGATCTATGGCTACACCTTC
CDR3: CASRTRTGIYGYTF

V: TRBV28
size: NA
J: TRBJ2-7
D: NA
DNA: TGTGCCAGCAGCCTGGCGGGACACAACTCCTACGAGCAGTACTTC
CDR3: CASSLAGHNSYEQYF

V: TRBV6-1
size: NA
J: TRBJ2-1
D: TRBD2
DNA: TGTGCCAGCACCCCAGGACTAGCGGGGGGGCCGGAGTTCTTC
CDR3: CASTPGLAGGPEFF

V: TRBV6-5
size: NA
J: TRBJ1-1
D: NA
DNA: TGTGCCAGCAGTTACGAGAGGTTCACTGAAGCTTTCTTT
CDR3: CASSYERFTEAFF

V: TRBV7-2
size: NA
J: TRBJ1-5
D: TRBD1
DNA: TGTGCCAGCAGCTTTTTAGGGACAGGGGGCGGACAGCCCCAGCATTTT
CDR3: CASSFLGTGGGQPQHF